This T cell receptor beta chain was profiled in a study of human CD4 T cells and Enterobacteriaceae. Germline V gives CDR1 MGHRA, CDR2 YSYEKL. The CDR3 has 14 amino acids. V trimming: 2 bases; J trimming: 5 bases; junction bases outside the gene matches: 3. The memory gate held CD4+ cells that were not CD45RA+CCR7+CD95- naive cells, over 95% pure. Profiled with immunoSEQ multiplex PCR; TCRdb holds only in-frame clones, not every one. This table has some 30,000 clones, roughly 79% appearing once. This clone was recorded once. Material: memory CD4+ T cells from blood. J is TRBJ2-5 and V is TRBV4-1, with 9 bases lining up with TRBD2. This clonotype originated in a human donor in good health. In DNA, the CDR3 is TGCGCCAGCAGCCAACCCGGGACTAGCGAGACCCAGTACTTC. The encoded protein is CASSQPGTSETQYF.